The T cell receptor beta chain under discussion was sequenced for a study of OX40 agonist ivuxolimab in advanced cancers. Study at large: Patients in dose escalation had liver, melanoma, kidney or head and neck cancers.

Germline CDR1 and CDR2: SGDLS and YYNGEE. This CDR3 is built from 15 residues. V lost 4 bases and J lost 2, with 12 bases in between. The repertoire was sequenced with immunoSEQ multiplex PCR; TCRdb's copy has only in-frame clones and lacks some. The data hold more than 25,000 clones, with about 88% observed a single time. Broader study findings: It was also the case that some nonresponders had low normalized T-cell clonal expansion. Among the lowest peripheral clonal expansion occurred in 0.1-3.0 mg/kg partial responders.

This clone was detected only once. Antigen: not known. The rearrangement links TRBV9 to TRBJ2-2; a weak D match, TRBD2 (6 bases). Material: CD4+ or CD8+ T cells sorted from blood, obtained in a trial of the OX40 agonist ivuxolimab. The origin of this receptor is an adult with an advanced solid tumor such as melanoma, head and neck, liver or kidney cancer. The CDR3 DNA reads as TGTGCCAGCAGCATTAGCGGTTTAAACACCGGGGAGCTGTTTTTT. It yields the protein CASSISGLNTGELFF.